These 7 T cell receptor beta chains share one sample of origin, sequenced in a study of spatial heterogeneity in lung cancer. Study outcomes and limitations: It was found that expanded intratumoral alpha and beta TCR counts tracked tumor mutation counts.

Using its own MiXCR run on the 5' RACE reads, TCRdb lists one record per CDR3 protein. The sample has roughly 2,800 distinct CDR3 sequences, around 6.6% seen once; the top ten hold around 8.5%. Antigens for these TCRs are unknown. Time point meaning: sample taken at primary tumor resection. The specimen comprised lung tumor tissue, sampled at surgery. The receptors were gathered from a male donor with early-stage non-small cell lung cancer.

This clonotype ranks as medium-sized (0.01 to 0.1%). Since it is a stray read in a library aimed at alpha chains, this beta chain has a size that is not meaningful. The V call is TRBV6-1, the J call TRBJ2-7; 7 nucleotides agree with TRBD2. With 7 bases clipped from V and 0 bases from J, the junction kept 12 bases outside the gene matches. Germline V gene sequence: CDR1 MNHNS, CDR2 SASEGT. The CDR3 is 16 residues long. The CDR3 DNA reads TGTGCCAGCACGAAGAGCGGGGCCCCTAGCTCCTACGAGCAGTACTTC. Encoded protein: CASTKSGAPSSYEQYF.

This clonotype is deemed medium-sized. Because the library targeted alpha chains, this beta chain is an off-target read whose size means little. The V gene is TRBV6-1, the J gene TRBJ2-7; tentative D call: TRBD1 (6 bases). Trimming stripped 5 bases from V and 4 bases from J, with 12 bases between. In germline, CDR1 is MNHNS, CDR2 SASEGT. The CDR3 has 13 amino acids. The CDR3 coding sequence is TGTGCCAGCAGTCTAATACAGGGATACGAGCAGTACTTC. This translates into CASSLIQGYEQYF.

Judged by abundance, this clonotype is medium-sized. This beta chain is off target for a library built for alpha chains, so its abundance means little. The chain uses TRBV6-2 or TRBV6-3 and TRBJ2-3; 8 nucleotides match TRBD1. Germline V gives CDR1 MNHEY, CDR2 SVGEGT. The CDR3 length is 16 residues. V was clipped by 7 bases and J by 5 bases; unmatched bases: 14. The CDR3 sequence: CASTPLGTGHKDTQYF. The CDR3 DNA reads TGTGCCAGCACCCCACTCGGGACAGGTCACAAAGATACGCAGTATTTT.

With regard to this clonotype: Because the library targeted alpha chains, this beta chain is an off-target read whose size means little. DNA for the CDR3: TGCAGTGCTAAGCAGGTTGACGAGCAGTACTTC. Encoded protein: CSAKQVDEQYF. V gene TRBV20-1 combines with J gene TRBJ2-7; D ambiguous. V was shortened by 4 bases and J by 5 bases, with 9 bases between the two germline ends. Germline V gene data show CDR1 as DFQATT and CDR2 as SNEGSKA (reference sequence). The length of the CDR3 is 11 residues.

This clonotype is labeled as medium-sized (0.01 to 0.1%). This beta chain is a stray read from a library made for alpha chains; its abundance is not meaningful. The chain employs TRBV2 and TRBJ2-7; D not resolved. Trimming removed 11 bases from V and 2 bases from J, with 13 bases in between. The CDR3 covers 12 residues. The germline gives CDR1 SNHLY, CDR2 FYNNEI. The CDR3 DNA follows: TGTGCCGGAAGGGAAGGGCCCTACGAGCAGTACTTC. Its translation is CAGREGPYEQYF.

This clonotype is classed as medium-sized. This beta chain represents an off-target read in a library built for alpha chains; its size is of limited meaning. V usage is TRBV4-3 and J usage is TRBJ1-5, with 12 bases aligning to TRBD1. V was clipped by 4 bases and J by 9 bases; unmatched bases: 7. The CDR3 sequence is 15 residues long. Per germline, CDR1 LGHNA and CDR2 YSLEER. The CDR3 nucleotides read TGCGCCAGCAGCCGGGACAGGGGGCAGGGGCGGCCCCAGCATTTT. Amino acids: CASSRDRGQGRPQHF.

By sample fraction, this clonotype is medium-sized. For a library built for alpha chains, this beta chain is a stray read; little rests on its size. This sequence joins TRBV27 and TRBJ2-3; D is unresolved. This CDR3 spans 13 amino acids. V lost 4 bases, J lost 5 bases, and 10 bases lay in between. Per the germline V gene, CDR1 is MNHEY and CDR2 is SMNVEV (reference sequence). Here the CDR3 reads CASSWAMGDTQYF. In nucleotides, the CDR3 is TGTGCCAGCAGTTGGGCCATGGGAGATACGCAGTATTTT.